The 15 T cell receptor beta chains listed next were all sequenced from one sample in a study of blood T cell repertoires in COVID-19. Profiling relied on immunoSEQ multiplex PCR, and the TCRdb table lists in-frame clones only, not all of them. The repertoire holds about 300,000 clones, with around nine tenths as singletons. The sample was peripheral blood. The receptors were sampled from a man aged 65-85 years with acute or convalescent COVID-19.

V gene TRBV7-9 combines with J gene TRBJ2-5; possible D gene TRBD2, 5 bases. CDR1 is SEHNR and CDR2 is FQNEAQ in the germline V gene (reference sequence). V lost 5 bases, J lost 5 bases, and 18 bases lay in between. The CDR3 has 15 residues. The CDR3 DNA sequence: TGTGCCAGCAGCGCCCAAAGGAGCGGCCCGGAGACCCAGTACTTC. Translated, it gives CASSAQRSGPETQYF.

This clone was seen only a few times. The chain combines TRBV30 with TRBJ2-7; a weak D match, TRBD2 (6 bases). In germline, CDR1 is GTSNPN, CDR2 SVGIG (reference sequence). The CDR3 contains 15 residues. V shed 2 bases and J shed 5 bases, with 19 bases lying between them. The CDR3, as DNA: TGTGCCTGGAGTCCGGGCCTGGGGACTTTTGACGAGCAGTACTTC. Translation gives CAWSPGLGTFDEQYF. The full variable domain, with the rest looked up from reference TRBV30 and TRBJ2-7, is SQTIHQWPATLVQPVGSPLSLECTVEGTSNPNLYWYRQAAGRGLQLLFYSVGIGQISSEVPQNLSASRPQDRQFILSSKKLLLSDSGFYLCAWSPGLGTFDEQYFGPGTRLTVT.

This clone was seen more than once but under ten times. The chain carries TRBV6-5 and TRBJ1-2, with 8 bases fitting TRBD1. The CDR3 consists of 14 residues. V was pared by 5 bases and J by 7 bases, with 9 bases of the junction left unmatched. Germline CDR1 MNHEY, CDR2 SVGAGI. CDR3 region: CASSRMDRASGYTF. The CDR3 bases are TGTGCCAGCAGTCGAATGGACAGGGCCAGTGGCTACACCTTC.

The chain combines TRBV11-2 with TRBJ2-1, with D hard to call. CDR3 length: 14 amino acids. The germline V and J ends were trimmed by 5 bases and 0 bases, with 8 bases remaining between them. In germline, CDR1 is SGHAT, CDR2 FQNNGV. CDR3 loop: CASSPLSSYNEQFF. The CDR3 nucleotides are TGTGCCAGCAGCCCCCTGAGCTCCTACAATGAGCAGTTCTTC.

A note on this clone: The same CDR3 also results from other DNA sequences found in this sample. The CDR3 loop is CAWSTGPGGYTF. CDR3 coding DNA: TGTGCCTGGAGTACTGGACCGGGAGGCTACACCTTC. The chain has TRBV30 and TRBJ1-2; D gene ambiguous. V was trimmed by 2 bases and J by 8 bases, leaving 12 bases between them. CDR3 length: 12 amino acids. Germline lookup yields CDR1 GTSNPN and CDR2 SVGIG (reference sequence).

The chain carries TRBV19 and TRBJ1-5; 9 nucleotides line up with TRBD1. In germline, CDR1 is LNHDA, CDR2 SQIVND (reference sequence). Unmatched junction bases numbered 14, after V lost 7 bases and J lost 4 bases. The length of the CDR3 is 17 residues. The CDR3 bases are TGTGCCAGTAAGCCCGGGACAGGGACTGTCAGAAATCAGCCCCAGCATTTT. This encodes CASKPGTGTVRNQPQHF.

The V and J genes are TRBV20-1 and TRBJ2-5, with 8 positions matching TRBD1. CDR1 is DFQATT and CDR2 is SNEGSKA in the germline V gene (reference sequence). The length of the CDR3 is 14 residues. Trimming removed 3 bases from V and 7 bases from J; junction bases left unmatched: 10. CDR3 loop: CSASWTGTPWTQYF. CDR3 in DNA: TGCAGTGCTAGTTGGACAGGGACCCCGTGGACCCAGTACTTC.

V usage is TRBV11-3 and J usage is TRBJ2-3; TRBD1 matches 7 bases. The trim removed 3 bases at V and 4 bases at J, leaving 7 bases unmatched. Germline values: CDR1 SGHNT, CDR2 YENEEA. The CDR3 has 15 residues. The CDR3 nucleotides read TGTGCCAGCAGCTTGGCAGGGGGTCGAGCAGATACGCAGTATTTT. Translation gives CASSLAGGRADTQYF.

This sequence joins TRBV5-1 and TRBJ1-1; D is unclear. This CDR3 is 15 amino acids long. The germline gives CDR1 SGHRS, CDR2 YFSETQ. V lost 3 bases, J lost 4 bases, and 16 bases lay in between. The CDR3: CASSSWGGIGTEAFF. The CDR3 DNA reads TGCGCCAGCAGCTCTTGGGGAGGGATTGGCACTGAAGCTTTCTTT.

The rearrangement links TRBV4-3 to TRBJ2-2, with 14 bases matching TRBD2. V gave up 2 bases and J gave up 4 bases; unmatched junction bases: 6. CDR3 length: 18 amino acids. Per the germline V gene, CDR1 is LGHNA and CDR2 is YSLEER. CDR3 in amino acids: CASSQRLAGGLGTGELFF. CDR3 sequence (DNA): TGCGCCAGCAGCCAAAGACTAGCGGGAGGGTTGGGCACCGGGGAGCTGTTTTTT.

The chain recombines TRBV3-1 (or the pseudogene TRBV3-2) with TRBJ2-2; 11 nucleotides agree with TRBD2. The CDR3 contains 19 residues. Looked up from germline, CDR1 is LGHDT and CDR2 is YNNKEL (reference sequence). V lost 2 bases and J lost 3; bases outside the gene matches: 11. The CDR3 protein is CASSQSALAGGRDTGELFF. The CDR3 nucleotides read TGTGCCAGCAGCCAAAGTGCTCTAGCGGGGGGCCGTGACACCGGGGAGCTGTTTTTT.

The chain recombines TRBV7-2 with TRBJ2-7; the match to TRBD1 covers 8 bases. J was trimmed by 3 bases and V by 4 bases; bases with no gene match: 8. Germline V CDR1 and CDR2: SGHTA, FQGNSA. The CDR3 extends over 15 amino acids. The CDR3, as DNA: TGTGCCAGCAGCTCTGCTGACAGGGGAGTCTACGAGCAGTACTTC. This codes for CASSSADRGVYEQYF.

This rearrangement joins TRBV3-1 (or the pseudogene TRBV3-2) to TRBJ2-3; 9 positions match TRBD1. From germline, CDR1 is LGHDT and CDR2 YNNKEL (reference sequence). The CDR3 totals 13 residues. V lost 10 bases to trimming and J lost 0 bases; unmatched junction nucleotides: 2. The CDR3 region has the DNA TGTGCCACCGGACAGGGGAGCACAGATACGCAGTATTTT. It is translated as CATGQGSTDTQYF.

V is TRBV6-5 and J is TRBJ2-7, with a tentative D call TRBD2 (6 bases). The V end lost 6 bases, the J end lost 4 bases, and 19 bases lay between the germline ends. The V gene's germline CDR1 is MNHEY and CDR2 SVGAGI. CDR3 size: 15 residues. The CDR3 spells CASSGAGPRQYEQYF. In nucleotides, the CDR3 is TGTGCCAGCAGCGGGGCGGGACCCCGCCAATACGAGCAGTACTTC.

This clone showed up just once. At one end, the junction sequence differs from germline, possibly due to a read error. This sequence joins TRBV2 and TRBJ2-7, with a tentative D call TRBD2 (5 bases). The CDR3 sequence is 11 residues long. The germline CDR1 and CDR2 sequences are SNHLY and FYNNEI. The CDR3 DNA sequence: TGTGCCAGCAGTGAGAGGGCCCCGCCGGCCTTC. Translated: CASSERAPPAF.